These 18 T cell receptor beta chains came from one sample sequenced in a study of blood T cell repertoires in COVID-19. Sequencing was performed with immunoSEQ multiplex PCR; in TCRdb, only in-frame clones are kept and a portion is missing. The repertoire holds more than 300,000 clones, with 90% to 95% as singletons. The material sequenced was PBMCs or T cells enriched from blood (not recorded which). Source of these receptors: a woman in her 30s who had been exposed to COVID-19.

The J gene is TRBJ2-3, the V gene TRBV4-2, with D possibly TRBD2 on 6 matching bases. Per the germline V gene, CDR1 is LGHNA and CDR2 is YNFKEQ. This CDR3 has 16 amino acids. V shed 4 bases and J shed 0 bases, with 14 bases lying between them. This CDR3 reads CASSLAGGSSTDTQYF. CDR3 DNA sequence: TGTGCCAGCAGCCTTGCCGGGGGATCTAGCACAGATACGCAGTATTTT.

This chain joins TRBV5-6 and TRBJ1-2; D unresolved. The CDR3 extends over 13 amino acids. Germline CDR1 and CDR2: SGHDT and YYEEEE. Deletions cut 1 base from V and 4 bases from J, with 8 bases between. In DNA form, the CDR3 reads TGTGCCAGCAGCTTGACAGCTGGCTATGGCTACACCTTC. Residues: CASSLTAGYGYTF.

This clone was seen once. This chain connects TRBV30 to TRBJ2-7; TRBD1 matches at 9 bases. The CDR3 totals 13 residues. The germline V gene has CDR1 GTSNPN and CDR2 SVGIG (reference sequence). Losses at the gene ends were 0 bases for V and 3 bases for J; bases not matched to a gene: 0. This chain's CDR3 is CAWSVTGGYEQYF. The CDR3 DNA follows: TGTGCCTGGAGTGTGACAGGGGGCTACGAGCAGTACTTC.

This chain connects TRBV18 to TRBJ1-1, with D possibly matching TRBD1 (5 bases). Germline CDR1 is KGHSH and CDR2 is LQKENI. The length of the CDR3 is 15 residues. V shed 3 bases and J shed 5 bases, with 16 bases lying between them. CDR3 amino acids: CASSPQQAPRTEAFF. CDR3 nucleotides: TGTGCCAGCTCACCTCAACAGGCCCCAAGGACTGAAGCTTTCTTT.

This clone was recorded only once. V and J are TRBV13 and TRBJ2-2; 8 bases are a match to TRBD2. CDR3 length: 15 amino acids. The ends lost 4 bases at V and 3 bases at J; junction bases unmatched: 4. Germline V gene lookup returns CDR1 PRHDT and CDR2 FYEKMQ (reference sequence). This CDR3 is CASSSPGLDTGELFF. The CDR3 coding sequence is TGTGCCAGCAGCTCCCCGGGACTAGACACCGGGGAGCTGTTTTTT. Full variable domain (missing parts from reference TRBV13 and TRBJ2-2): AAGVIQSPRHLIKEKRETATLKCYPIPRHDTVYWYQQGPGQDPQFLISFYEKMQSDKGSIPDRFSAQQFSDYHSELNMSSLELGDSALYFCASSSPGLDTGELFFGEGSRLTVL.

V and J are TRBV21-1 and TRBJ2-5; the table's D call, TRBD1, was not checked against the DNA. TRBV21-1 is a documented pseudogene. The CDR3 consists of 15 residues. In DNA form, the CDR3 reads TGTGCCAGCATCCTCCTCGGACAGCCTCAAGAGACCCAGTACTTC. Encoded protein: CASILLGQPQETQYF.

The chain recombines TRBV2 with TRBJ2-5, with TRBD1 matching over 7 bases. The ends lost 5 bases at V and 1 base at J; junction bases unmatched: 7. The CDR3 is 15 residues long. CDR1 and CDR2 (germline): SNHLY, FYNNEI. CDR3 in DNA: TGTGCCAGCAGTCGAGACAGGGCGTTCCAAGAGACCCAGTACTTC. Translating gives CASSRDRAFQETQYF.

The chain couples TRBV5-1 to TRBJ1-2, with a weak D call TRBD1 (5 bases). The CDR3 loop spans 17 amino acids. V shed 0 bases and J shed 2 bases, with 17 bases lying between them. The germline gives CDR1 SGHRS, CDR2 YFSETQ. CDR3 DNA sequence: TGCGCCAGCAGCTTGGGACAGATGACCTTTAAGAACTATGGCTACACCTTC. This encodes CASSLGQMTFKNYGYTF.

V usage is TRBV7-6 and J usage is TRBJ1-3; no definite D call. V lost 2 bases, J lost 4 bases, and 15 bases lay in between. In germline, CDR1 is SGHVS, CDR2 FNYEAQ. The CDR3 runs 16 residues. The CDR3 reads CASSLFIGGGGNTIYF. CDR3 nucleotides: TGTGCCAGCAGCTTATTTATCGGCGGAGGAGGAAACACCATATATTTT. The whole variable domain, filled in from reference TRBV7-6 and TRBJ1-3, reads GAGVSQSPRYKVTKRGQDVALRCDPISGHVSLYWYRQALGQGPEFLTYFNYEAQQDKSGLPNDRFSAERPEGSISTLTIQRTEQRDSAMYRCASSLFIGGGGNTIYFGEGSWLTVV.

This clone was counted once. The chain is built from TRBV6-5 and TRBJ1-4, with TRBD1 as a possible D gene (6 bases). Trimming cost V 6 bases and J 0 bases, with 11 bases left between them. CDR1 MNHEY and CDR2 SVGAGI come from the germline V gene. This CDR3 has 15 amino acids. The CDR3 coding sequence is TGTGCCAGCAGGTTTACAGGGTCAACTAATGAAAAACTGTTTTTT. Protein: CASRFTGSTNEKLFF.

The genes are TRBV13 and TRBJ2-2; possible D gene TRBD1, 7 bases. Germline CDR1 PRHDT, CDR2 FYEKMQ (reference sequence). The V end lost 5 bases, the J end lost 4 bases, and 20 bases lay between the germline ends. This CDR3 has 17 residues. The CDR3 sequence: CASSRPAGQSSTGELFF. CDR3 DNA sequence: TGTGCCAGCAGCCGACCCGCGGGACAGTCAAGCACCGGGGAGCTGTTTTTT.

The chain recombines TRBV6-2 or TRBV6-3 with TRBJ1-5; maybe TRBD1 (6 bases). Germline V gene data show CDR1 as MNHEY and CDR2 as SVGEGT. V shed 0 bases and J shed 4 bases, with 7 bases lying between them. The length of the CDR3 is 14 residues. This chain's CDR3 is CASSYSQGNQPQHF. As DNA, the CDR3 is TGTGCCAGCAGTTACTCACAGGGAAATCAGCCCCAGCATTTT.

The rearrangement uses TRBV5-4 and TRBJ1-1; D unresolved. The germline gives CDR1 SGHNT, CDR2 YYREEE (reference sequence). V shed 0 bases and J shed 3 bases, with 6 bases lying between them. The CDR3 has 13 amino acids. DNA for the CDR3: TGTGCCAGCAGCTTGGCGTATTACACTGAAGCTTTCTTT. Protein sequence: CASSLAYYTEAFF.

The rearrangement joins TRBV27 to TRBJ1-6; 10 nucleotides agree with TRBD1. The CDR3 runs 15 residues. Looked up from germline, CDR1 is MNHEY and CDR2 is SMNVEV (reference sequence). V was clipped by 3 bases and J by 8 bases; unmatched bases: 4. CDR3 protein: CASSLGTGVDSPLHF. The DNA for the CDR3 is TGTGCCAGCAGTTTGGGGACAGGGGTAGATTCACCCCTCCACTTT.

The J gene is TRBJ1-6, the V gene TRBV4-2, with D uncertain. The ends were cut back, 4 bases at V and 8 bases at J, with 18 bases in the middle. The CDR3 is 16 residues long. Germline V gene lookup returns CDR1 LGHNA and CDR2 YNFKEQ. CDR3 loop: CASSLYTGSPDSPLHF. CDR3 in DNA: TGTGCCAGCAGCCTGTATACCGGGTCCCCAGATTCACCCCTCCACTTT.

The V call is TRBV7-6, the J call TRBJ1-1; 8 nucleotides agree with TRBD1. CDR3 length equals 15 residues. The V gene's germline CDR1 is SGHVS and CDR2 FNYEAQ. V lost 5 bases to trimming and J lost 1 base; unmatched junction nucleotides: 6. The chain's CDR3 is CASSLTGQANTEAFF. The CDR3 DNA sequence: TGTGCCAGCAGCCTAACGGGACAGGCGAACACTGAAGCTTTCTTT.

This chain uses TRBV19 with TRBJ1-2; TRBD1 might be the D (5 bases). The germline CDR1 and CDR2 sequences are LNHDA and SQIVND (reference sequence). The CDR3 covers 14 residues. The ends were cut back, 1 base at V and 2 bases at J, with 8 bases in the middle. In DNA, the CDR3 is TGTGCCAGTAGTATAGGGGGCAGCAACTATGGCTACACCTTC. Its translation is CASSIGGSNYGYTF.

The V and J genes are TRBV5-4 and TRBJ1-4, with D perhaps TRBD1 (5 bases). Deletions cut 4 bases from V and 7 bases from J, with 17 bases between. CDR1 and CDR2 (germline): SGHNT, YYREEE (reference sequence). CDR3 length: 15 residues. This CDR3 reads CASSRGGRRGEKLFF. CDR3 DNA sequence: TGTGCCAGCAGCCGTGGGGGACGGAGGGGTGAAAAACTGTTTTTT. Full variable domain (missing parts from reference TRBV5-4 and TRBJ1-4): ETGVTQSPTHLIKTRGQQVTLRCSSQSGHNTVSWYQQALGQGPQFIFQYYREEENGRGNFPPRFSGLQFPNYSSELNVNALELDDSALYLCASSRGGRRGEKLFFGSGTQLSVL.